This TCR beta chain was captured by sequencing in a study of T-cell memory formation after mild COVID-19 (dated by TCRdb to about 2021). For context, the study as a whole: TCR sequence clusters from the two donors were found to be largely donor specific. T-cell clones expanding and contracting after mild COVID-19 in a couple of donors were tracked by longitudinal TCRalpha and TCRbeta repertoire sequencing. Two young, previously healthy adult volunteers, one female and one male, were included in the cohort.

The full study reports these points: Some responding clones were detected in pre-infection memory, which suggested that pre-existing cross-reactive memory T cells had joined the SARS-CoV-2 response. SARS-CoV-2 specificity of the second-wave clones peaking on day 37 was not confirmed. Contracting CD4+ clones turned up mainly in the CM and EM memory subsets, whereas EMRA was where CD8+ clones were enriched. Balanced CD4/CD8 phenotypes were observed for clones contracting from day 15 to 85, whereas a bias towards CD4+ was observed for a second wave of clones expanding from day 15 to 37. Only a couple of mild cases were covered by the study, and larger cohorts that include severe cases with pre-infection samples were considered necessary.

Sequenced on an Illumina NovaSeq 6000. TCRalpha and TCRbeta cDNA libraries were built by 5'RACE with constant-segment primers, adding sample barcodes and unique molecular identifiers. Trizol reagent was used to extract RNA from every sample. Library amplification was performed in two PCR steps, and a second sample barcode and Illumina TruSeq adapters were introduced in the second step. Sequencing of libraries was performed on an Illumina NovaSeq with 2 x 150 bp paired-end reads. In the paper's pipeline: The reads were demultiplexed and collapsed into UMI-guided consensus sequences using migec v1.2.7. Using mixcr v2.1.11, the UMI consensuses were aligned to TRA and TRB V and J templates and assembled into clonotypes. Clonotypes were classified as expanded or contracted when called significant by both edgeR and NoisET, with noise models trained on biological replicates. edgeR calls used a false discovery rate-adjusted p below 0.01 and a log2 fold-change threshold of 1. As an exploratory analysis of dynamics, max-normalized trajectories of the 1000 most abundant clonotypes were examined with PCA combined with hierarchical clustering. Separately sequenced CD4+ and CD8+ repertoires were used to assign the CD4 or CD8 phenotype of responding clones. The public reads were quality trimmed at Q25 with fastp and then assembled into clones with MiXCR by TCRdb, keeping productive beta chains. Each CDR3 protein appears once, grouped with its most common genes and DNA. Clone size and V and J calls follow TCRdb, not the original study. Recorded for this sample are 470,000 or so distinct CDR3 sequences; roughly 18% of them occurred a single time. Approximately 13% of the sample is taken by the ten largest.

CDR3 length: 14 amino acids, cysteine to phenylalanine. Of the read, only the CDR3 DNA is kept; its 42 bases are in frame from base 1. V drops 1 base and J drops 4 bases, leaving 7 bases in between. CDR1 and CDR2, looked up from the germline V gene, are SGHAT and FQNNGV. Regarding this clonotype: Its antigen remains unidentified. Base qualities are not provided; no much larger clone lies one nucleotide away.

Ficoll-Paque density gradient centrifugation was used to isolate PBMCs. The V gene is TRBV11-2 and the J gene is TRBJ2-2; too little of a D gene remains to name it. This TCR was sampled from an adult woman who had mild COVID-19 (a few samples of this study predate the infection). The sample titles of this study are shuffled in the database, so cell type and time point are left out; the donor was told from shared clones. Sequenced sample: PBMCs or a T cell subset sorted from them (not recorded which). The bases are TGTGCCAGCAGCTTAGGATGGGGCACCGGGGAGCTGTTTTTT. Translated, this is CASSLGWGTGELFF. The full variable domain, with segments outside the CDR3 supplied by the reference TRBV11-2 and TRBJ2-2 proteins, appears as EAGVAQSPRYKIIEKRQSVAFWCNPISGHATLYWYQQILGQGPKLLIQFQNNGVVDDSQLPKDRFSAERLKGVDSTLKIQPAKLEDSAVYLCASSLGWGTGELFFGEGSRLTVL.